These 2 T cell receptor beta chains originate from one sample sequenced in a study of blood T cell repertoires in COVID-19. Sequenced by immunoSEQ multiplex PCR; TCRdb stores in-frame clones only, minus some. This table holds tens of thousands of clones, roughly 89% found once. The source material was peripheral blood. These receptors all stem from an elderly man with acute or convalescent COVID-19.

The chain links TRBV6-5 to TRBJ2-1, with 7 positions matching TRBD2. The junction had 13 bases not matched to a gene; V was cut back by 7 bases and J by 7 bases. This CDR3 is built from 15 residues. Germline assignment: CDR1 MNHEY and CDR2 SVGAGI. The CDR3, as DNA: TGTGCCAGCAATTCGGGGGTCGGGGGGTGGAATGAGCAGTTCTTC. Its protein is CASNSGVGGWNEQFF.

The chain combines TRBV5-1 with TRBJ2-1; 16 nucleotides line up with TRBD2. This CDR3 spans 16 amino acids. The ends lost 2 bases at V and 15 bases at J; junction bases unmatched: 11. Germline V lookup: CDR1 SGHRS, CDR2 YFSETQ. In DNA, the CDR3 is TGCGCCAGCAGCTTTACCGGGACTAGCGGGGGGGCTCTGCTGTTCTTC. It encodes CASSFTGTSGGALLFF.